The rows below give T cell receptor beta chains drawn from one sample of a study of CD8+ T cells in alopecia areata. The protocol was immunoSEQ multiplex PCR, while the TCRdb copy is restricted to in-frame clones and leaves out a portion. Among just over 30,000 clones listed, less than 65% were seen once. The sequencing input was NKG2D-high CD8+ T cells sorted from blood. These receptor sequences come from a human donor with alopecia areata. The CDR3 runs from the conserved cysteine through the conserved F or W. D genes are given only for firm matches. Expanded clones are given a class, and other clones once, few, many or no size at all.

>TRBV28|NA|TRBD2|TRBJ2-1
CASNSGRYFYNEQFF
TGTGCCAGCAATAGCGGGAGATACTTCTACAATGAGCAGTTCTTC
>TRBV4-1|once|TRBD1|TRBJ1-5
CASSHLGTEPNQPQHF
TGCGCCAGCAGCCACCTCGGGACAGAACCAAATCAGCCCCAGCATTTT
>TRBV5-1|NA|TRBD2|TRBJ2-5
CASSRGTSGSAPWVMTQYF
TGCGCCAGCAGCCGGGGGACTAGCGGGAGTGCGCCATGGGTGATGACCCAGTACTTC
>TRBV28|once|TRBD2|TRBJ2-3
CASSSTRWPGTSGNTDTQYF
TGTGCCAGCAGTTCTACTCGTTGGCCCGGGACTAGCGGTAACACAGATACGCAGTATTTT
>TRBV19|NA|NA|TRBJ2-5
CASSIVAGSETQYF
TGTGCCAGTAGTATAGTGGCCGGGTCCGAGACCCAGTACTTC
>TRBV7-9|medium-sized|TRBD1|TRBJ2-1
CASSWDREHEQFF
TGTGCCAGCAGCTGGGACAGGGAACATGAGCAGTTCTTC
>TRBV5-4|NA|TRBD1|TRBJ2-1
CASSGGTGLIYNEQFF
TGTGCCAGCAGCGGAGGGACAGGGCTCATCTACAATGAGCAGTTCTTC
>TRBV10-3|NA|TRBD2|TRBJ2-5
CAISEPRYSGGKYQETQYF
TGTGCCATCAGTGAGCCTAGATATAGCGGGGGGAAGTACCAAGAGACCCAGTACTTC
>TRBV4-1|NA|TRBD2|TRBJ2-1
CASSQVSGSENEQFF
TGCGCCAGCAGCCAAGTTAGCGGGAGTGAAAATGAGCAGTTCTTC
>TRBV6-6|once|NA|TRBJ2-7
CASTHREDSLIYEQYF
TGTGCCAGCACCCATAGGGAGGACAGTTTAATCTACGAGCAGTACTTC